These T cell receptor beta chains were read from a single sample in a study of cytomegalovirus exposure and HLA in healthy donors. Profiling relied on immunoSEQ multiplex PCR, and the TCRdb table lists in-frame clones only, not all of them. The sample has fewer than 200,000 clones, roughly 71% seen once. Sequenced: PBMCs. The receptors originated from a girl aged 10 to 17 in good health and CMV-seronegative. Both conserved end residues are part of each CDR3. Each record gives: V gene, J gene, D gene, clone size, CDR3 DNA, CDR3 protein. The D gene is left open where the match is weak. Some rows mark clone size as missing; the rest say once, few, many or name a class of expanded clone.

TRBV7-5	TRBJ2-6	NA	NA	TGTGCCAGAAGGAATGGGCGGGGAAGTGGGGCCAACGTCCTGACTTTC	CARRNGRGSGANVLTF
TRBV7-2	TRBJ2-7	NA	NA	TGTGCCAGCAGCTTAATACAGGGACCCACCTACGAGCAGTACTTC	CASSLIQGPTYEQYF
TRBV2	TRBJ1-1	NA	NA	TGTGCCAGCAGTGGCCGATCGAGGGACACTGAAGCTTTCTTT	CASSGRSRDTEAFF
TRBV2	TRBJ2-1	TRBD1	NA	TGTGCCACCACGCGAGGGGGCGGATCCGCCTACAATGAGCAGTTCTTC	CATTRGGGSAYNEQFF
TRBV27	TRBJ2-1	NA	few	TGTGCCAGCACCGGGGGGCTTCACAATGAGCAGTTCTTC	CASTGGLHNEQFF
TRBV6-5	TRBJ1-2	NA	NA	TGTGCCAGCAGTTATCGGGGCGGACAGTTTAACTATGGCTACACCTTC	CASSYRGGQFNYGYTF
TRBV4-1	TRBJ2-1	TRBD2	NA	TGCGCCAGCAGCCAAGATCGGGGACTAGCGGAGAATGAGCAGTTCTTC	CASSQDRGLAENEQFF
TRBV7-8	TRBJ1-5	TRBD1	NA	TGTGCCAGCAGCCCCTCTCGACAGGGGGATCAGCCCCAGCATTTT	CASSPSRQGDQPQHF
TRBV12-5	TRBJ2-5	TRBD2	NA	TGTGCTAGTGGTACCGGGGGGATCCAAGAGACCCAGTACTTC	CASGTGGIQETQYF
TRBV7-9	TRBJ2-1	TRBD2	once	TGTGCCAGCAGCATCCCAACTAGCGGGGGGGCGTTTGAGCAGTTCTTC	CASSIPTSGGAFEQFF
TRBV6-5	TRBJ1-4	TRBD1	NA	TGTGCCAGCAGCCGCGGGACAGGGAGGGAAAAACTGTTTTTT	CASSRGTGREKLFF
TRBV6-1	TRBJ2-7	NA	NA	TGTGCCAGCAGTGGGAGCGGTGGAGATCCCTACGAGCAGTACTTC	CASSGSGGDPYEQYF
TRBV5-1	TRBJ1-2	TRBD1	NA	TGCGCCAGCAGCTTGGAACCGGACAGGGGAGGAGGCTACACCTTC	CASSLEPDRGGGYTF
TRBV18	TRBJ2-7	NA	few	TGTGCCAGCTCCCCGCCCCAGGGTTCGGCCGAGCAGTACTTC	CASSPPQGSAEQYF
TRBV29-1	TRBJ2-5	TRBD1	NA	TGCAGCGTTGAAGAGAGGACAGGGGAAGAGACCCAGTACTTC	CSVEERTGEETQYF
TRBV5-1	TRBJ2-5	TRBD2	NA	TGCGCCAGCAGCTTTCAACCGGGACTAGCCTTAGAGACCCAGTACTTC	CASSFQPGLALETQYF
TRBV6-1	TRBJ1-2	NA	NA	TGTGCCAGCAGTGAAGACCCGGAGGGCTATGGCTACACCTTC	CASSEDPEGYGYTF
TRBV2	TRBJ2-2	NA	NA	TGTGCCAGCAGTGAGGGAGTCAGTCGGACCGGGGAGCTGTTTTTT	CASSEGVSRTGELFF
TRBV14	TRBJ1-2	TRBD1	NA	TGTGCCAGCAGCCAATTCGTTTTAGGACAGGGATTGGACTATGGCTACACCTTC	CASSQFVLGQGLDYGYTF
TRBV15	TRBJ1-2	NA	NA	TGTGCCACCAGCAGAGAACGGGTAGGCACCTATGGCTACACCTTC	CATSRERVGTYGYTF
TRBV5-6	TRBJ1-6	TRBD1	NA	TGTGCCAGCAGCCGGGACAGGGGGCAGGATAATTCACCCCTCCACTTT	CASSRDRGQDNSPLHF
TRBV5-1	TRBJ1-1	NA	NA	TGCGCCAGCAGCTTGGACAGACTAGAAGCTTTCTTT	CASSLDRLEAFF